This entry lists 21 T cell receptor beta chains sequenced from one sample in a study of blood T cell repertoires in COVID-19 (dated by TCRdb to the early 2020s). The library was prepared using the immunoSEQ multiplex PCR assay. Entries here come from immuneACCESS through TCRdb and include only in-frame sequences with V and J called. Some clones fail to appear in such tables; in the studies checked, an unresolved V gene covers under half of the shortfall, and the cause of the remainder is unknown. The sample contains roughly 190,000 clones, around 83% of them found a single time. The top ten constitute roughly 7.7% of the sample. Sequencing used peripheral blood. Receptors were obtained from an older woman with acute or convalescent COVID-19.

The chain employs TRBV18 and TRBJ2-2; D is perhaps TRBD1 (5 bases). The CDR3 totals 13 residues. Trimming took 1 base from V and 7 from J, leaving 7 bases between them. Per germline, CDR1 KGHSH and CDR2 LQKENI. CDR3 nucleotides: TGTGCCAGCTCACCACTGGACAACGGGGAGCTGTTTTTT. Translated, it gives CASSPLDNGELFF. The whole variable domain, remainder taken from reference TRBV18 and TRBJ2-2, is NAGVMQNPRHLVRRRGQEARLRCSPMKGHSHVYWYRQLPEEGLKFMVYLQKENIIDESGMPKERFSAEFPKEGPSILRIQQVVRGDSAAYFCASSPLDNGELFFGEGSRLTVL.

The V gene is TRBV5-5, the J gene TRBJ2-3; 7 nucleotides match TRBD1. The ends lost 8 bases at V and 0 bases at J; junction bases unmatched: 6. CDR3 size: 14 residues. The germline V gene has CDR1 SGHKS and CDR2 YYEKEE (reference sequence). CDR3 residues: CASTGVSSTDTQYF. The CDR3 coding sequence is TGTGCCAGTACAGGGGTCAGCAGCACAGATACGCAGTATTTT.

The rearrangement uses TRBV7-2 and TRBJ2-1; D not certain. Between the trimmed V and J ends, which lost 1 base and 3 bases, there was a span of 4 bases. The CDR3 is 13 amino acids. Germline V lookup: CDR1 SGHTA, CDR2 FQGNSA. CDR3 amino acids: CASSLGSYNEQFF. The CDR3 nucleotides read TGTGCCAGCAGCTTAGGCAGCTACAATGAGCAGTTCTTC.

The CDR3 is CASSTRPTGNTIYF. CDR3 nucleotides: TGTGCCAGTAGTACCAGGCCGACTGGAAACACCATATATTTT. The chain couples TRBV19 to TRBJ1-3; D unresolved. Germline CDR1 reads LNHDA; CDR2 reads SQIVND (reference sequence). Trimming removed 4 bases from V and 2 bases from J, with 9 bases in between. There are 14 residues in the CDR3.

Notes on this clone: Mismatch with germline at one junction end may stem from a read error. The chain couples TRBV7-7 to TRBJ2-7; 13 bases agree with TRBD2. The CDR3 runs to 16 residues. Germline CDR1 is SSHAT and CDR2 is FNYEAQ (reference sequence). CDR3 residues: CASSPHEGLAGTEQYF. Here the CDR3 DNA reads TGTGCTAGCAGCCCGCATGAGGGACTAGCGGGAACCGAGCAGTACTTC.

The V gene is TRBV30, the J gene TRBJ2-5; 8 nucleotides match TRBD2. Germline CDR1 and CDR2: GTSNPN and SVGIG (reference sequence). Trimming took 0 bases from V and 1 from J; bases not matched to a gene: 4. The CDR3 is 15 residues long. The CDR3 protein is CAWSVGLAGQETQYF. As DNA, the CDR3 is TGTGCCTGGAGTGTAGGGCTAGCGGGCCAAGAGACCCAGTACTTC.

V and J are TRBV6-1 and TRBJ2-7; perhaps TRBD1 as D (5 bases). There are 15 residues in the CDR3. Per the germline V gene, CDR1 is MNHNS and CDR2 is SASEGT. Trimming removed 3 bases at V and 5 bases at J, with 17 bases between. The CDR3 is CASSETPRLDNEQYV. As DNA, the CDR3 is TGTGCCAGCAGTGAGACCCCTCGTCTGGACAACGAGCAGTACGTC.

A note on this clone: Other DNA sequences in the same sample also yield this CDR3. The gene calls are TRBV18 and TRBJ2-7; 10 bases match TRBD2. J was trimmed by 0 bases and V by 6 bases; bases with no gene match: 2. Germline loops: CDR1 KGHSH, CDR2 LQKENI. This CDR3 spans 14 amino acids. The CDR3 DNA sequence: TGTGCCAGCTCCCCTAGCGGGGGCTCCTACGAGCAGTACTTC. Translating it yields CASSPSGGSYEQYF.

V is TRBV7-9 and J is TRBJ1-4; D is uncertain. Deletions cut 4 bases from V and 6 bases from J, with 9 bases between. Germline CDR1 is SEHNR and CDR2 is FQNEAQ (reference sequence). The CDR3 totals 13 residues. This CDR3 is CASSSPGDEKLFF. Here the CDR3 DNA reads TGTGCCAGCAGCTCTCCCGGAGATGAAAAACTGTTTTTT.

V gene TRBV5-1 combines with J gene TRBJ2-7; a possible D gene is TRBD1 (6 bases). This CDR3 region has 12 residues. Trimming cost V 1 base and J 4 bases, with 6 bases left between them. Germline-derived CDR1 and CDR2 are SGHRS and YFSETQ. For the CDR3, the DNA is TGCGCCAGCAGCTTGACAGGGTACGAGCAGTACTTC. This encodes CASSLTGYEQYF. The full variable domain, with the rest looked up from reference TRBV5-1 and TRBJ2-7, is KAGVTQTPRYLIKTRGQQVTLSCSPISGHRSVSWYQQTPGQGLQFLFEYFSETQRNKGNFPGRFSGRQFSNSRSEMNVSTLELGDSALYLCASSLTGYEQYFGPGTRLTVT.

J is TRBJ2-5 and V is TRBV10-3, with 11 nucleotides matching TRBD2. CDR3 length equals 16 residues. Germline CDR1 ENHRY, CDR2 SYGVKD. With 3 bases clipped from V and 2 bases from J, the junction kept 5 bases outside the gene matches. CDR3 sequence reads: CAISEGLAGGQETQYF. The CDR3 region has the DNA TGTGCCATCAGTGAAGGTCTAGCGGGAGGTCAAGAGACCCAGTACTTC.

This clone was counted once. This chain joins TRBV19 and TRBJ2-7; 7 bases fit TRBD1. J lost 2 bases, V lost 7 bases, and 14 bases had no gene match. This CDR3 comprises 16 residues. CDR1 is LNHDA and CDR2 is SQIVND in the germline V gene (reference sequence). The CDR3 sequence is CASNTGGGTAAYEQYF. The DNA for the CDR3 is TGTGCCAGTAACACCGGAGGTGGGACAGCCGCCTACGAGCAGTACTTC.

The V gene is TRBV28, the J gene TRBJ1-3, with a tentative D call TRBD1 (5 bases). Looked up from germline, CDR1 is MDHEN and CDR2 is SYDVKM. V lost 6 bases, J lost 3 bases, and 12 bases lay in between. This CDR3 region has 14 residues. The DNA for the CDR3 is TGTGCCAGCAGCACAGGTTCAAGTGGAAACACCATATATTTT. Translation gives CASSTGSSGNTIYF.

The chain uses TRBV6-5 and TRBJ1-5; 8 nucleotides agree with TRBD1. CDR3 length: 15 residues. V lost 6 bases, J lost 6 bases, and 10 bases stayed unmatched. Germline-derived CDR1 and CDR2 are MNHEY and SVGAGI. The CDR3 coding sequence is TGTGCCAGCAGCGTTGGACAGGGACGGAGTCAGCCCCAGCATTTT. Encoded protein: CASSVGQGRSQPQHF.

The chain employs TRBV5-4 and TRBJ2-7; 8 nucleotides line up with TRBD1. The germline gives CDR1 SGHNT, CDR2 YYREEE (reference sequence). The ends lost 4 bases at V and 5 bases at J; junction bases unmatched: 14. This CDR3 spans 16 amino acids. The CDR3 region is CASSLRQGPSIHEQYF. For the CDR3, the DNA is TGTGCCAGCAGCCTACGACAGGGGCCCTCCATCCACGAGCAGTACTTC.

CDR3 DNA: TGTGCCAGCAGCCCAGCCAGCGGGAGTTACGAGCAGTACTTC. It specifies CASSPASGSYEQYF. V gene TRBV3-1 (or the pseudogene TRBV3-2) combines with J gene TRBJ2-7; 8 bases are a match to TRBD2. CDR1 is LGHDT, CDR2 YNNKEL, per germline (reference sequence). With 4 bases clipped from V and 4 bases from J, the junction kept 6 bases outside the gene matches. The CDR3 runs to 14 residues.

V usage is TRBV6-5 and J usage is TRBJ1-1; no definite D call. Germline V gene lookup returns CDR1 MNHEY and CDR2 SVGAGI. V shed 5 bases and J shed 2 bases, with 15 bases lying between them. The CDR3 is 15 residues long. The CDR3 loop is CASSPLGVGNTEAFF. CDR3 in DNA: TGTGCCAGCAGTCCACTCGGGGTGGGAAACACTGAAGCTTTCTTT.

The chain uses TRBV12-3 or TRBV12-4 and TRBJ1-1; 7 nucleotides align to TRBD1. V lost 5 bases and J lost 10; bases outside the gene matches: 10. The CDR3 is made up of 13 amino acids. The CDR3 nucleotides read TGTGCCAGCAGTCCCCGACCGACAGGGCCAGCTTTCTTT. Translating gives CASSPRPTGPAFF.

Written as DNA, the CDR3 is TGTGCCAGCAGCTTGGACAGGAAACTGAACTATGGCTACACCTTC. Protein: CASSLDRKLNYGYTF. V is TRBV5-6 and J is TRBJ1-2; weak D call: TRBD1 (5 bases). The V end was cut by 0 bases, the J end by 2 bases, with 11 bases between. Germline assignment: CDR1 SGHDT and CDR2 YYEEEE. The CDR3 sequence is 15 residues long.

The chain recombines TRBV9 with TRBJ2-1, with 8 bases aligning to TRBD2. The CDR3 runs to 15 residues. Trimming at V came to 3 bases and at J to 7 bases, leaving 9 bases not matched to a gene. CDR1 and CDR2 from the germline V gene are SGDLS and YYNGEE. The CDR3, as DNA: TGTGCCAGCAGCGAAGCGGGAGATCTATATAATGAGCAGTTCTTC. Translation gives CASSEAGDLYNEQFF.

The chain uses TRBV28 and TRBJ1-5; 7 bases map to TRBD1. With V trimmed by 6 bases and J by 7 bases, 9 bases remained unmatched. CDR3 length equals 14 residues. CDR1 and CDR2 from the germline V gene are MDHEN and SYDVKM. CDR3 in DNA: TGTGCCAGCAGAAGGGACAGCCCTCGACAGCCCCAGCATTTT. This gives the protein CASRRDSPRQPQHF.